Listed below are T cell receptor beta chains from one sample, sequenced in a study of blood T cells in healthy people across ages. Via MiXCR, TCRdb re-called the 5' RACE reads, giving one row per CDR3 protein. Counted here are 800,000 or so distinct CDR3 sequences, about 47% occurring once; the ten biggest clones make up around 18%. Sequencing was done on a sample of blood. All receptors derive from a man aged 80 or over in good health. Both conserved end residues are part of each CDR3. The D gene is left open where the match is weak. The size of a clone is reported for some rows only, either as once, few or many, or as a class for expanded clones.

TRBJ2-5,TRBD2,TRBV20-1,15,few,TGCAGTGCTAGATCCCGGGGGTGGGAGGGAGAGACCCAGTACTTC,CSARSRGWEGETQYF
TRBJ1-4,-,TRBV18,17,-,TGTGCCAGCTCACCACTCGTCCCGGGAACAACTAATGAAAAACTGTTTTTT,CASSPLVPGTTNEKLFF
TRBJ2-2,-,TRBV3-1,13,few,TGTGCCAGCAGCCGATCGAACACCGGGGAGCTGTTTTTT,CASSRSNTGELFF
TRBJ2-5,-,TRBV24-1,12,-,TGTGCCACCAAGAGGAGAGGGGAGACCCAGTACTTC,CATKRRGETQYF
TRBJ2-3,TRBD1,TRBV7-3,15,-,TGTGCCAGCAGCTCACCCGGGACAGGCACAGATACGCAGTATTTT,CASSSPGTGTDTQYF
TRBJ2-3,-,TRBV30,16,-,TGTGCCTGGAGTGCTGAAGGCAGAATAAGCACAGATACGCAGTATTTT,CAWSAEGRISTDTQYF
TRBJ2-5,TRBD2,TRBV4-2,22,-,TGTGCCAGCAGCCAGGGATTACTAGCGGGAGGATCACAAATAGAGTACCTAGAGACCCAGTACTTC,CASSQGLLAGGSQIEYLETQYF
TRBJ2-5,TRBD2,TRBV2,14,-,TGTGCCAGCAAGGCGGGGGAGTACCAAGAGACCCAGTACTTC,CASKAGEYQETQYF
TRBJ1-5,TRBD1,TRBV10-3,15,-,TGTGCCATCAGTGAGTCGACAGGGGACAATCAGCCCCAGCATTTT,CAISESTGDNQPQHF
TRBJ2-7,-,TRBV3-1,15,-,TGTGCCAGCAGCCAAGTAGGGGGGGTCTCCGCCGAGCAGTACTTC,CASSQVGGVSAEQYF
TRBJ2-7,TRBD1,TRBV2,14,-,TGTGCCAGCATACTGGACAGGGCAATCAACGAGCAGTACTTC,CASILDRAINEQYF
TRBJ2-5,-,TRBV10-3,12,-,TGTGCCATCAGTGGGGACCAAGAGATCCAGTACTTC,CAISGDQEIQYF
TRBJ2-5,-,TRBV20-1,12,few,TGCAGTGCTGGCTGGGGGAGAGAGACCCAGTACTTC,CSAGWGRETQYF
TRBJ2-1,-,TRBV2,12,-,TGTGCCAGCAAGGATCTCTTCCATGAGCAGTTCTTC,CASKDLFHEQFF
TRBJ1-4,-,TRBV20-1,16,-,TGCAGTGCCCTAAACACTCCGGGACCGAATAATGAAAAACTGTTTTTT,CSALNTPGPNNEKLFF
TRBJ1-4,TRBD1,TRBV10-3,14,-,TGTGCCATCAGTGACCGAGGACAGGGTGGAAAACTGTTTTTT,CAISDRGQGGKLFF
TRBJ2-7,TRBD2,TRBV7-2,18,-,TGTGCCAGCAGCCAGCAGACTAGCGGGATGCTTTCAACCTACGAGCAGTACTTC,CASSQQTSGMLSTYEQYF
TRBJ2-5,-,TRBV7-2,12,few,TGTGCCAGCAGCTTATTACCGGGGACCCAGTACTTC,CASSLLPGTQYF
TRBJ2-3,TRBD2,TRBV7-2,16,-,TGTGCCAGCAGCTTATCTTTGAGCGGGAGGGCAGATACGCAGTATTTT,CASSLSLSGRADTQYF
TRBJ2-3,TRBD1,TRBV28,17,-,TGTGCCAGCAGACGGACAGGGGGATTTGTCGTCACAGATACGCAGTATTTT,CASRRTGGFVVTDTQYF
TRBJ1-2,-,TRBV29-1,10,-,TGCAGCGTTGAAAGTTTTGTCTACACCTTC,CSVESFVYTF
TRBJ2-7,-,TRBV12-3/TRBV12-4,14,-,TGTGCCAGCAGTTTACAGCTACAGTCCTACGAGCAGTACTTC,CASSLQLQSYEQYF
TRBJ1-1,-,TRBV6-4,14,-,TGTGCCAGCAGTGCCACATACAGGGACACTGAAGCTTTCTTT,CASSATYRDTEAFF
TRBJ1-4,-,TRBV7-2,15,-,TGTGCCAGCAGCTTACCCCGAGGGGTTAATGAAAAACTGTTTTTT,CASSLPRGVNEKLFF
TRBJ1-5,-,TRBV5-1,14,-,TGCGCCAGCAGCTTGGACCCCAACGGCCAGCCCCAGCATTTT,CASSLDPNGQPQHF
TRBJ2-3,TRBD2,TRBV7-2,16,-,TGTGCCAGCAGCTTCTCTTCATCGGGGGGGCCCCATACGCAGTATTTT,CASSFSSSGGPHTQYF
TRBJ2-7,-,TRBV11-2,10,-,TGTGCCAGCAGAGGGGTCGAGCAGTACTTC,CASRGVEQYF
TRBJ2-3,-,TRBV20-1,16,few,TGCAGTGCTAGAGATAGTATAGCTAGCACATGGGATACGCAGTATTTT,CSARDSIASTWDTQYF
TRBJ2-5,TRBD1,TRBV6-5,14,-,TGTGCCAGCAGTTACTGGGGACAGGAAGATGAGCGGTACTTC,CASSYWGQEDERYF
TRBJ2-7,-,TRBV29-1,15,few,TGCAGCGTTGAAGATCTTCACGGTCACTCCTACGAGCAGTACTTC,CSVEDLHGHSYEQYF
TRBJ2-5,-,TRBV6-6,16,few,TGTGCCAGCAGTTACTTCCCTCCGGAGGGGGTGGGTGAGCAGTACTTC,CASSYFPPEGVGEQYF